This T cell receptor (beta chain) stems from a study of neurological immune-mediated disorders. The junction had 7 bases not matched to a gene; V was cut back by 4 bases and J by 3 bases. There are 14 residues in the CDR3. The germline CDR1 and CDR2 sequences are SGHRS and YFSETQ. A 10-nucleotide random UMI tagged transcripts in template-switch 5'RACE cDNA synthesis. In each sequencing run, over 180 million TCR-beta sequences were generated from 15-18 subjects. MiXCR was run by TCRdb on the 5' RACE reads, yielding one entry per CDR3 protein. The sample lists under 85,000 distinct CDR3 sequences, about 5% seen once, with about 5.7% in the top ten. This clonotype showed up many times. Its antigen is not known. Study-level points and caveats: The study found the most TCR clonal expansion in HTLV-1-associated myelopathy and the least in multiple sclerosis, below healthy controls.

This rearrangement joins TRBV5-1 to TRBJ2-7, with TRBD1 matching 7 bases. The sample consisted of PBMCs. The TCR comes from a human donor with multiple sclerosis. The donor label of this sample is uncertain. For the CDR3, the DNA is TGCGCCAGCAGCCTCGGGACAGCGAACTACGAGCAGTACTTC. Encoded protein: CASSLGTANYEQYF.